One and the same sample provided the 17 T cell receptor beta chains below, sequenced in a study of beta chain features in type 1 diabetes (dated by TCRdb to the late 2010s). The protocol used for the library was the immunoSEQ multiplex PCR assay. All of the isolated RNA was reverse transcribed with the High Capacity cDNA Reverse Transcription Kit, so expressed TCRB transcripts were sequenced. TCRdb carries this immuneACCESS record with in-frame sequences only. Its versions omit some clonotypes, under half of them owing to an unresolved V gene in the studies checked, with the rest unexplained. The table for this sample lists around 450,000 clones; about an eighth of them were counted only once. In total, the top ten clones hold approximately 0.045% of the sample. Input material: naive CD4+ T cells from blood. According to the study, the label for this sample's cell subset or site signals: true naive CD4+ T cells. Every receptor here comes from a woman between 18 and 29 years old in good health.

This clone occurred a few times. V is TRBV30 and J is TRBJ2-7; 7 bases fit TRBD2. Germline CDR1 and CDR2: GTSNPN and SVGIG (reference sequence). The CDR3 extends over 12 amino acids. Losses at the gene ends were 3 bases for V and 6 bases for J; bases not matched to a gene: 5. The CDR3 protein is CAWSSSGPEQYF. DNA for the CDR3: TGTGCCTGGAGCTCTAGCGGACCCGAGCAGTACTTC.

The genes are TRBV7-2 and TRBJ2-7; 11 bases align to TRBD1. V was clipped by 4 bases and J by 4 bases; unmatched bases: 3. CDR1 is SGHTA and CDR2 is FQGNSA in the germline V gene. CDR3 length: 14 amino acids. CDR3 sequence reads: CASSSDRGHYEQYV. The DNA for the CDR3 is TGTGCCAGCAGCTCGGACAGGGGGCATTACGAGCAGTACGTC.

This clone was picked up one time. The chain links TRBV6-5 to TRBJ1-5; possible D gene TRBD1, 5 bases. The CDR3 length is 14 residues. CDR1 is MNHEY and CDR2 is SVGAGI in the germline V gene. V was clipped by 2 bases and J by 9 bases, with 14 bases between them. The chain's CDR3 is CASSYTQGSGPQHF. The DNA for the CDR3 is TGTGCCAGCAGTTACACGCAGGGATCTGGGCCCCAGCATTTT.

This clone has just a few counts. V and J are TRBV7-2 and TRBJ1-2; 9 bases fit TRBD1. V shed 5 bases, J shed 4 bases, and the junction held 8 bases outside the gene matches. Per germline, CDR1 SGHTA and CDR2 FQGNSA. This CDR3 is 15 amino acids long. For the CDR3, the DNA is TGTGCCAGCAGCCCCGGGACAGGGTTTCCCTATGGCTACACCTTC. Its translation: CASSPGTGFPYGYTF. The full variable domain, rest sourced from reference TRBV7-2 and TRBJ1-2, is GAGVSQSPSNKVTEKGKDVELRCDPISGHTALYWYRQSLGQGLEFLIYFQGNSAPDKSGLPSDRFSAERTGGSVSTLTIQRTQQEDSAVYLCASSPGTGFPYGYTFGSGTRLTVV.

This sequence joins TRBV29-1 and TRBJ2-5; no clear D. The V gene lost 4 bases and the J gene lost 5 bases, with 14 bases spanning the gap. Per germline, CDR1 SQVTM and CDR2 ANQGSEA. This CDR3 contains 13 residues. The CDR3 spells CSVAWGTQETQYF. For the CDR3, the DNA is TGCAGCGTTGCCTGGGGTACCCAGGAGACCCAGTACTTC.

The chain carries TRBV5-4 and TRBJ2-1; D might be TRBD1 (5 bases). CDR1 SGHNT and CDR2 YYREEE come from the germline V gene (reference sequence). There are 14 residues in the CDR3. V gave up 9 bases and J gave up 9 bases, with 22 bases separating them. CDR3 sequence: CAMKGRAQDGEQFF. Here the CDR3 DNA reads TGTGCCATGAAGGGGCGCGCTCAGGACGGTGAGCAGTTCTTC.

V usage is TRBV29-1 and J usage is TRBJ1-2; no clear D gene. This CDR3 spans 12 amino acids. Trimming left V 3 bases short and J 8 bases short, with 13 bases between. CDR1 is SQVTM and CDR2 is ANQGSEA in the germline V gene. CDR3 sequence: CSVDRTLTGYTF. CDR3 sequence (DNA): TGCAGCGTTGACAGGACCCTTACGGGCTACACCTTC. Full variable domain (remainder filled in from reference TRBV29-1 and TRBJ1-2): SAVISQKPSRDICQRGTSLTIQCQVDSQVTMMFWYRQQPGQSLTLIATANQGSEATYESGFVIDKFPISRPNLTFSTLTVSNMSPEDSSIYLCSVDRTLTGYTFGSGTRLTVV.

Concerning this clone: The germline gene is not matched at one end of the junction; a read error may be the cause. The V gene is TRBV29-1, the J gene TRBJ1-2; D uncertain. Looked up from germline, CDR1 is SQVTM and CDR2 is ANQGSEA. There are 11 residues in the CDR3. The CDR3 loop reads CSVDPTRGGSF. The DNA of the CDR3 is TGCAGCGTTGACCCAACACGGGGAGGGTCCTTC.

V and J are TRBV2 and TRBJ2-5, with 10 bases aligning to TRBD1. The length of the CDR3 is 15 residues. J gave up 7 bases and V 6 bases, and 11 bases lay outside the gene matches. Germline loops: CDR1 SNHLY, CDR2 FYNNEI. The CDR3 sequence: CASSRLGQGLVTQYF. CDR3 in DNA: TGTGCCAGCAGCAGATTGGGACAGGGGCTTGTGACCCAGTACTTC.

This chain connects TRBV9 to TRBJ2-3, with a weak D call TRBD2 (6 bases). This CDR3 spans 17 amino acids. CDR1 is SGDLS, CDR2 YYNGEE, per germline. Trimming removed 0 bases at V and 1 base at J, with 15 bases between. CDR3 protein: CASSVGVGGLGTDTQYF. CDR3 in DNA: TGTGCCAGCAGCGTAGGTGTCGGAGGGCTGGGCACAGATACGCAGTATTTT.

The gene calls are TRBV7-9 and TRBJ2-1; 13 bases are a match to TRBD2. CDR3 length equals 15 residues. Germline CDR1 is SEHNR and CDR2 is FQNEAQ (reference sequence). V lost 1 base to trimming and J lost 7 bases; unmatched junction nucleotides: 1. The CDR3 bases are TGTGCCAGCAGCTTAGAGGGACTAGCGGGAAATGAGCAGTTCTTC. Its protein product is CASSLEGLAGNEQFF.

This clone was seen a few times. The chain is built from TRBV6-6 and TRBJ2-7; perhaps D is TRBD1 or TRBD2 (5 bases each). Trimming cost V 0 bases and J 12 bases, with 12 bases left between them. There are 12 residues in the CDR3. Germline CDR1 reads MNHNY; CDR2 reads SVGAGI (reference sequence). CDR3 DNA sequence: TGTGCCAGCAGTTACTCGAGGGGCGAGGGGTACTTC. Encoded protein: CASSYSRGEGYF.

This clone was seen a few times. This chain joins TRBV6-6 and TRBJ2-3; the D is unclear. The germline V and J ends were trimmed by 5 bases and 6 bases, with 9 bases remaining between them. CDR3 length: 12 residues. The V gene's germline CDR1 is MNHNY and CDR2 SVGAGI (reference sequence). The CDR3 sequence: CASSTVLDTQYF. The CDR3 DNA is TGTGCCAGCAGTACGGTTTTGGATACGCAGTATTTT.

The chain is built from TRBV4-1 and TRBJ2-7; D remains ambiguous. CDR3 length equals 13 residues. From germline, CDR1 is MGHRA and CDR2 YSYEKL. Trimming took 1 base from V and 2 from J, leaving 6 bases between them. Written as DNA, the CDR3 is TGCGCCAGCAGCCAAGGGCCGGCCTACGAGCAGTACTTC. It translates to CASSQGPAYEQYF.

This chain joins TRBV4-2 and TRBJ2-3; D uncertain. This CDR3 has 18 residues. Trimming left V 2 bases short and J 2 bases short, with 20 bases between. The germline V gene has CDR1 LGHNA and CDR2 YNFKEQ. The CDR3 sequence is CASSQQGRGSSFTDTQYF. CDR3 sequence (DNA): TGTGCCAGCAGCCAACAAGGCCGAGGTAGTTCATTCACAGATACGCAGTATTTT.

The sample holds a few counts of this clone. The J gene is TRBJ1-1, the V gene TRBV19; 8 positions agree with TRBD1. Germline CDR1 and CDR2: LNHDA and SQIVND (reference sequence). The CDR3 is 14 amino acids. Germline trimming cut 3 bases from V and 0 bases from J; bases unmatched to any gene: 0. DNA for the CDR3: TGTGCCAGTAGTATGACAGGGGTGAACACTGAAGCTTTCTTT. Translating it yields CASSMTGVNTEAFF.

The J gene is TRBJ1-1, the V gene TRBV6-6, with a tentative D call TRBD1 (5 bases). The ends were cut back, 5 bases at V and 4 bases at J, with 11 bases in the middle. The germline V gene has CDR1 MNHNY and CDR2 SVGAGI (reference sequence). The CDR3 runs 13 residues. The CDR3 DNA is TGTGCCAGCAGTCACCAGGGCTCCACTGAAGCTTTCTTT. Protein product: CASSHQGSTEAFF.